This TCR beta chain was identified during a study of blood T cells in healthy people across ages. Primers used in a second PCR of about 6 to 11 cycles were a sample-barcoded 5' primer and a J-beta primer mix. Every sample returned 2.5 million or more CDR3-containing paired-end reads. TCRdb used MiXCR to reprocess the 5' RACE reads, holding one entry per CDR3 protein. This table holds 1 million or so distinct CDR3 sequences, roughly a quarter found once. Turning to this clonotype: Its matching antigen is unknown.

Findings and limits, study-wide: Diversity of TCR beta per million T cells declined in a roughly linear way with age.

From germline, CDR1 is SEHNR and CDR2 FQNEAQ (reference sequence). CDR3 size: 13 residues. These records were also assigned to another study, of T cells of mothers and their children.

The sequence came from a girl between 2 and 10 years old in good health. The sample comprised blood. V usage is TRBV7-9 and J usage is TRBJ2-1, with no clear D. The J call is uncertain, as TRBJ2-7 better fits the DNA end. CDR3 amino acids: CASSPRSHYEQYF. The CDR3 nucleotides are TGTGCCAGCAGCCCCCGGAGCCACTACGAGCAGTACTTC.